These T cell receptor beta chains were read from a single sample in a study of T-cell reconstitution after alpha-beta-depleted transplantation in children. TCRdb re-called the PCR reads with MiXCR, one entry per CDR3 protein. The table records under 300,000 distinct CDR3 sequences, around 10% of them present only once. Sequences were derived from peripheral blood, sampled 180 days after TCRalphabeta/CD19-depleted stem cell transplant. The receptor set was obtained from a male patient aged 2 to 9 who had a stem cell transplant for chronic granulomatous disease, so the T cells may come from the graft donor. CDR3s include the opening cysteine and the closing phenylalanine or tryptophan. Each record gives: clone size, J gene, D gene, V gene, CDR3 DNA, CDR3 protein. The D gene is left open where the match is weak. Some rows mark clone size as missing; the rest say once, few, many or name a class of expanded clone.

clone_size: many; j_call: TRBJ1-5; d_call: TRBD1; v_call: TRBV5-1; cdr3_nt: TGCGCCAGCAGCAATCAGGGGGGACAGCCCCAGCATTTT; cdr3_aa: CASSNQGGQPQHF
clone_size: many; j_call: TRBJ1-1; d_call: .; v_call: TRBV11-3; cdr3_nt: TGTGCCAGCAGCTCTGACGGTCCGGGGACTGAAGCTTTCTTT; cdr3_aa: CASSSDGPGTEAFF
clone_size: many; j_call: TRBJ1-6; d_call: TRBD1; v_call: TRBV28; cdr3_nt: TGTGCCAGCAGTACCGACAGGGCTTATTCACCCCTCCACTTT; cdr3_aa: CASSTDRAYSPLHF
clone_size: many; j_call: TRBJ2-3; d_call: TRBD2; v_call: TRBV6-2/TRBV6-3; cdr3_nt: TGTGCCAGCAGTTACTCGAGACTAGCGGGTAGTCTTGATACGCAGTATTTT; cdr3_aa: CASSYSRLAGSLDTQYF
clone_size: many; j_call: TRBJ1-5; d_call: TRBD1; v_call: TRBV20-1; cdr3_nt: TGCAGTGCCTGGACAGGACAGGGCAATCAGCCCCAGCATTTT; cdr3_aa: CSAWTGQGNQPQHF
clone_size: many; j_call: TRBJ2-2; d_call: .; v_call: TRBV10-3; cdr3_nt: TGTGCCATCAGGAATCCTAGCGCCGACGGGATCACCGGGGAGCTGTTTTTT; cdr3_aa: CAIRNPSADGITGELFF
clone_size: many; j_call: TRBJ2-7; d_call: .; v_call: TRBV7-9; cdr3_nt: TGTGCCAGCAGCTTAGGTGGTGGACAGAACTACGAGCAGTACTTC; cdr3_aa: CASSLGGGQNYEQYF
clone_size: many; j_call: TRBJ1-1; d_call: .; v_call: TRBV5-1; cdr3_nt: TGCGCCAGCAGCTTGGCGGGAAACGGGGAAGCTTTCTTT; cdr3_aa: CASSLAGNGEAFF
clone_size: many; j_call: TRBJ2-3; d_call: TRBD1; v_call: TRBV5-1; cdr3_nt: TGCGCCAGCAGCTTGGAGGGACAGGGTCTAACAGATACGCAGTATTTT; cdr3_aa: CASSLEGQGLTDTQYF
clone_size: many; j_call: TRBJ2-2; d_call: .; v_call: TRBV6-1; cdr3_nt: TGTGCCAGCGAGGGCACCGGGGAGCTGTTTTTT; cdr3_aa: CASEGTGELFF
clone_size: many; j_call: TRBJ2-7; d_call: .; v_call: TRBV20-1; cdr3_nt: TGCAGTGCTAGAGGAGGGATTAGCTACGAGCAGTACTTC; cdr3_aa: CSARGGISYEQYF
clone_size: many; j_call: TRBJ2-2; d_call: .; v_call: TRBV19; cdr3_nt: TGTGCCAGTAGTTTGGTGCAGGTAACGTCCGGGGAGCTGTTTTTT; cdr3_aa: CASSLVQVTSGELFF
clone_size: many; j_call: TRBJ2-7; d_call: .; v_call: TRBV20-1; cdr3_nt: TGCAGTGCTCCCACACTTTCCTACGAGCAGTACTTC; cdr3_aa: CSAPTLSYEQYF
clone_size: many; j_call: TRBJ2-3; d_call: TRBD2; v_call: TRBV7-9; cdr3_nt: TGTGCCAGCAGCTCCGGGACTAGCGGGAGAGGCACAGATACGCAGTATTTT; cdr3_aa: CASSSGTSGRGTDTQYF
clone_size: many; j_call: TRBJ2-7; d_call: TRBD2; v_call: TRBV4-2; cdr3_nt: TGTGCCAGCAGCCAAGCACTAGCGACGTCCTACGAGCAGTACTTC; cdr3_aa: CASSQALATSYEQYF
clone_size: many; j_call: TRBJ1-2; d_call: TRBD1; v_call: TRBV20-1; cdr3_nt: TGCAGTGCTAGAGTAGGCCCCTTACAGGGGGCCTATGGCTACACCTTC; cdr3_aa: CSARVGPLQGAYGYTF
clone_size: many; j_call: TRBJ1-2; d_call: .; v_call: TRBV20-1; cdr3_nt: TGCAGTGCTCCTTTCTCCGGCTCCTGGTCTGGCTACACCTTC; cdr3_aa: CSAPFSGSWSGYTF
clone_size: many; j_call: TRBJ1-2; d_call: .; v_call: TRBV7-9; cdr3_nt: TGTGCCAGCAGCTTAATAGACCGGCTCTATGGCTACACCTTC; cdr3_aa: CASSLIDRLYGYTF
clone_size: many; j_call: TRBJ2-2; d_call: .; v_call: TRBV12-3/TRBV12-4; cdr3_nt: TGTGCCAGCAGTTCCGGGGAGCTGTTTTTT; cdr3_aa: CASSSGELFF
clone_size: many; j_call: TRBJ2-5; d_call: .; v_call: TRBV20-1; cdr3_nt: TGCAGTGCAAAGACTGGGGGGGCCACGTTGGAGTACTTC; cdr3_aa: CSAKTGGATLEYF
clone_size: many; j_call: TRBJ2-1; d_call: TRBD2; v_call: TRBV5-1; cdr3_nt: TGCGCCAGCAGCTTGGGTAGCGGGAGGGCCAATGAGCAGTTCTTC; cdr3_aa: CASSLGSGRANEQFF
clone_size: many; j_call: TRBJ2-5; d_call: .; v_call: TRBV5-1; cdr3_nt: TGCGCCAGCTCCTCCCCCCAGCGGACCCAGTACTTC; cdr3_aa: CASSSPQRTQYF
clone_size: many; j_call: TRBJ2-7; d_call: .; v_call: TRBV20-1; cdr3_nt: TGCAGTGCTAGAGACACCCGCTCCTACGAGCAGTACTTC; cdr3_aa: CSARDTRSYEQYF
clone_size: many; j_call: TRBJ1-5; d_call: .; v_call: TRBV12-3/TRBV12-4; cdr3_nt: TGTGCCAGCAGTGTTTCTTCGGGGTATCAGCCCCAGCATTTT; cdr3_aa: CASSVSSGYQPQHF
clone_size: many; j_call: TRBJ2-3; d_call: .; v_call: TRBV5-1; cdr3_nt: TGCGCCAGCAGCCTTACTAATACGGATACGCAGTATTTT; cdr3_aa: CASSLTNTDTQYF
clone_size: many; j_call: TRBJ1-6; d_call: .; v_call: TRBV20-1; cdr3_nt: TGCAGTGCTAGAGTTGAGGTTGATTCACCCCTCCACTTT; cdr3_aa: CSARVEVDSPLHF
clone_size: many; j_call: TRBJ2-3; d_call: TRBD1; v_call: TRBV20-1; cdr3_nt: TGCAGTGCTACACAGGGGCGAGGCACAGATACGCAGTATTTT; cdr3_aa: CSATQGRGTDTQYF
clone_size: many; j_call: TRBJ2-7; d_call: TRBD2; v_call: TRBV23-1; cdr3_nt: TGCGCCAGCAGTCAATCCGCCCCAGCGGGAGTCGACGAGCAGTACTTC; cdr3_aa: CASSQSAPAGVDEQYF
clone_size: many; j_call: TRBJ2-1; d_call: .; v_call: TRBV5-3; cdr3_nt: TGTGCCAGAAGCCCCACCGAGGGACCCTTTCATTTCCGTTACAATGAGCAGTTCTTC; cdr3_aa: CARSPTEGPFHFRYNEQFF
clone_size: few; j_call: TRBJ2-7; d_call: TRBD2; v_call: TRBV3-1; cdr3_nt: TGTGCCAGCAGCCAAGATCGACTAGCGGGTGTATACGAGCAGTACTTC; cdr3_aa: CASSQDRLAGVYEQYF
clone_size: .; j_call: TRBJ2-1; d_call: TRBD2; v_call: TRBV5-6; cdr3_nt: TGTGCCAGCAGCTTGGGGGGGGGGTACAGCAATGAGCAGTTCTTC; cdr3_aa: CASSLGGGYSNEQFF
clone_size: many; j_call: TRBJ2-2; d_call: TRBD2; v_call: TRBV5-1; cdr3_nt: TGCGCCAGCAGCTTGGTTCCTAGCGGGGGGGCCAACACCGGGGAGCTGTTTTTT; cdr3_aa: CASSLVPSGGANTGELFF
clone_size: many; j_call: TRBJ2-5; d_call: TRBD2; v_call: TRBV9; cdr3_nt: TGTGCCAGCAGCGTATTGAGCGGGGGGGGCCAAGAGACCCAGTACTTC; cdr3_aa: CASSVLSGGGQETQYF
clone_size: many; j_call: TRBJ1-1; d_call: TRBD1; v_call: TRBV6-1; cdr3_nt: TGTGCCAGCAGCCCTTCCGGGACAGGGTACAGAACTGAAGCTTTCTTT; cdr3_aa: CASSPSGTGYRTEAFF
clone_size: many; j_call: TRBJ2-7; d_call: .; v_call: TRBV11-2; cdr3_nt: TGTGCCAGCAGCTTGAGATGGACTACCTACGAGCAGTACTTC; cdr3_aa: CASSLRWTTYEQYF
clone_size: large; j_call: TRBJ2-3; d_call: TRBD2; v_call: TRBV20-1; cdr3_nt: TGCAGTGCTTCGGGACTAGCGACCCTTATTACAGATACGCAGTATTTT; cdr3_aa: CSASGLATLITDTQYF
clone_size: .; j_call: TRBJ2-1; d_call: TRBD2; v_call: TRBV18; cdr3_nt: TGTGCCAGCTCAACGGGACTAATCAGTGAGCAGTTCTTC; cdr3_aa: CASSTGLISEQFF
clone_size: many; j_call: TRBJ1-1; d_call: .; v_call: TRBV27; cdr3_nt: TGTGCCAGCAGTTGGGGGGCGGTGAACACTGAAGCTTTCTTT; cdr3_aa: CASSWGAVNTEAFF
clone_size: .; j_call: TRBJ2-1; d_call: TRBD2; v_call: TRBV5-4; cdr3_nt: TGTGCCAGCAGTTGGGGGAGGGGATTTTACAATGAGCAGTTCTTC; cdr3_aa: CASSWGRGFYNEQFF
clone_size: many; j_call: TRBJ1-5; d_call: .; v_call: TRBV19; cdr3_nt: TGTGCCAGTAGAACTACAGGGCGACATCAGCCCCAGCATTTT; cdr3_aa: CASRTTGRHQPQHF
clone_size: many; j_call: TRBJ1-1; d_call: .; v_call: TRBV20-1; cdr3_nt: TGCAGTGTCTCGGGGGCGGGCGTGGTAACTGAAGCTTTCTTT; cdr3_aa: CSVSGAGVVTEAFF
clone_size: many; j_call: TRBJ2-1; d_call: .; v_call: TRBV7-2; cdr3_nt: TGTGCCAGCAGCTTGATAGCGGTCTACAATGAGCAGTTCTTC; cdr3_aa: CASSLIAVYNEQFF
clone_size: many; j_call: TRBJ2-1; d_call: .; v_call: TRBV10-3; cdr3_nt: TGTGCCATCGGCCCGGGCTTCTCCTACAATGAGCAGTTCTTC; cdr3_aa: CAIGPGFSYNEQFF
clone_size: .; j_call: TRBJ2-5; d_call: TRBD1; v_call: TRBV12-3/TRBV12-4; cdr3_nt: TGTGCCAGCAGTTTCCGCAGTACAGGGGGAGAGACCCAGTACTTC; cdr3_aa: CASSFRSTGGETQYF
clone_size: many; j_call: TRBJ2-1; d_call: .; v_call: TRBV15; cdr3_nt: TGTGCCACCGGAGAGGGGGTTCCTGAGCAGTTCTTC; cdr3_aa: CATGEGVPEQFF
clone_size: .; j_call: TRBJ2-3; d_call: .; v_call: TRBV14; cdr3_nt: TGTGCCAGCAGCCAAGCCCACCCGTTCATTCAGCCTAGCACAGATACGCAGTATTTT; cdr3_aa: CASSQAHPFIQPSTDTQYF
clone_size: many; j_call: TRBJ2-5; d_call: TRBD2; v_call: TRBV5-1; cdr3_nt: TGCGCCAGCAGCTTCGGACTAGCGGGCCTCGAGACCCAGTACTTC; cdr3_aa: CASSFGLAGLETQYF
clone_size: few; j_call: TRBJ1-6; d_call: .; v_call: TRBV28; cdr3_nt: TGTGCCAGCAGTTTATCCCGGGATGGCAGGCATTCACCCCTCCACTTT; cdr3_aa: CASSLSRDGRHSPLHF
clone_size: many; j_call: TRBJ2-7; d_call: .; v_call: TRBV20-1; cdr3_nt: TGCAGTGCTAGTTACCCAACTGGGTACGAGCAGTACTTC; cdr3_aa: CSASYPTGYEQYF
clone_size: few; j_call: TRBJ2-6; d_call: .; v_call: TRBV6-5; cdr3_nt: TGTGCCAGCAGATACAGGACAGGCGGGGATGGGGCCAACGTCCTGACTTTC; cdr3_aa: CASRYRTGGDGANVLTF
clone_size: many; j_call: TRBJ2-7; d_call: TRBD2; v_call: TRBV20-1; cdr3_nt: TGCAGTGCTAGAGTGGTCCTAGCGGGAGGAAGTACCTACGAGCAGTACTTC; cdr3_aa: CSARVVLAGGSTYEQYF
clone_size: many; j_call: TRBJ2-7; d_call: .; v_call: TRBV19; cdr3_nt: TGTGCCAGTAGTATTCAGGGTACGAAGGGCGAGCAGTACTTC; cdr3_aa: CASSIQGTKGEQYF
clone_size: many; j_call: TRBJ2-4; d_call: .; v_call: TRBV6-1; cdr3_nt: TGTGCCAGCAGTGTAAGGGATCTAGCCAAAAACATTCAGTACTTC; cdr3_aa: CASSVRDLAKNIQYF
clone_size: many; j_call: TRBJ1-6; d_call: .; v_call: TRBV20-1; cdr3_nt: TGCAGTGCTAGAGAACCCAGGAATAATTCACCCCTCCACTTT; cdr3_aa: CSAREPRNNSPLHF